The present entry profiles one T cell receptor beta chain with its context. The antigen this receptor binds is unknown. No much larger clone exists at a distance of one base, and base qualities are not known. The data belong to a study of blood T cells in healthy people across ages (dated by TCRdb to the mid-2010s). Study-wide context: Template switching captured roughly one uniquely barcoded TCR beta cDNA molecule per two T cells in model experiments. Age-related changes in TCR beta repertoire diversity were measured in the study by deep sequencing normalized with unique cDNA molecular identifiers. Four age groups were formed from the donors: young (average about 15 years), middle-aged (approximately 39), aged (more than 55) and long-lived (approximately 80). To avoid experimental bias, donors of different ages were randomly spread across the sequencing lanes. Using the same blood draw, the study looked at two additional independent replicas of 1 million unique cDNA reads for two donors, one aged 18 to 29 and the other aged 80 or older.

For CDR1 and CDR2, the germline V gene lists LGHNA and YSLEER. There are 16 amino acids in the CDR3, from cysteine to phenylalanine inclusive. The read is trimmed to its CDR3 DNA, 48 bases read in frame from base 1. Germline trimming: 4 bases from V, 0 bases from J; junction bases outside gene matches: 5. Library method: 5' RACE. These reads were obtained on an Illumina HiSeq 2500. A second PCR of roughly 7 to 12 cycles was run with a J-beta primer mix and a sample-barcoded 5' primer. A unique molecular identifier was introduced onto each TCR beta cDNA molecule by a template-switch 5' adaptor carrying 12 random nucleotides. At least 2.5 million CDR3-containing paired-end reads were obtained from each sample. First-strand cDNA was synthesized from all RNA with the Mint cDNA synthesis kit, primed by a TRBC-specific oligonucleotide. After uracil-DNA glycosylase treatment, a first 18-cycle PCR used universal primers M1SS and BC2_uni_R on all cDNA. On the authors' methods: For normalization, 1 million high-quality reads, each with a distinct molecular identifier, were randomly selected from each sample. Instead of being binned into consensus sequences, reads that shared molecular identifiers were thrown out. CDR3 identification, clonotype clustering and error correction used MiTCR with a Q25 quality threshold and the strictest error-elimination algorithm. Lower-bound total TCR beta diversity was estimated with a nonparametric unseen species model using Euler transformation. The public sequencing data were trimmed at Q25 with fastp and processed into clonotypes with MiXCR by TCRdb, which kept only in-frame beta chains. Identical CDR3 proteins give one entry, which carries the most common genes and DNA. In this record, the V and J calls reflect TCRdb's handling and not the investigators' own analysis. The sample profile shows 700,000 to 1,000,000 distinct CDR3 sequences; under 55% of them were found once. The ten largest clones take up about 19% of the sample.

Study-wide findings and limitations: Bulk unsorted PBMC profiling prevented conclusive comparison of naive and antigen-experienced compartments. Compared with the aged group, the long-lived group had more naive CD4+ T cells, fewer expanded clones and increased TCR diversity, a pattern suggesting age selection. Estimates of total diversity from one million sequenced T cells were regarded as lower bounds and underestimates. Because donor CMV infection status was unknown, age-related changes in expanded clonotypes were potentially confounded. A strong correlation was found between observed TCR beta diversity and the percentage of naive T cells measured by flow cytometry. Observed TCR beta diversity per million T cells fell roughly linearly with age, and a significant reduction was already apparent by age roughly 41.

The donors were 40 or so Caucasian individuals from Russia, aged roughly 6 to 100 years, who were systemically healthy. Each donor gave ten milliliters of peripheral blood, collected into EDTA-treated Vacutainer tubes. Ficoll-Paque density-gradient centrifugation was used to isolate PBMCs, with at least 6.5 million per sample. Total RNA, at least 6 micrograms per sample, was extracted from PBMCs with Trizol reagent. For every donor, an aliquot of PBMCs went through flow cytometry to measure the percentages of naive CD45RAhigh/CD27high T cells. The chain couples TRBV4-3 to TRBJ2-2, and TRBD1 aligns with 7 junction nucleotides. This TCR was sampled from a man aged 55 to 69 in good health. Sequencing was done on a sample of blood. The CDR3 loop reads CASSLGQAANTGELFF. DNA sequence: TGCGCCAGCAGCCTAGGACAGGCCGCGAACACCGGGGAGCTGTTTTTT.